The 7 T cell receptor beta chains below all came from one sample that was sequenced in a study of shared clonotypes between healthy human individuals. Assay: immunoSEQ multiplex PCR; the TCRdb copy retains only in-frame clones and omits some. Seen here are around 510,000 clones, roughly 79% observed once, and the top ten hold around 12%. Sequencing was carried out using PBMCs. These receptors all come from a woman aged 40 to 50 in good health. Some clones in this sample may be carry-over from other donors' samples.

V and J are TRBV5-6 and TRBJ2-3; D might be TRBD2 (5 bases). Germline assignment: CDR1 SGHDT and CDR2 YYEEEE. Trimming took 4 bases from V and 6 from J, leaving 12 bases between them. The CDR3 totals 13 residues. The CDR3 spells CASSTGPGDTQYF. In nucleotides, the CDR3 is TGTGCCAGCAGCACGGGCCCGGGGGATACGCAGTATTTT.

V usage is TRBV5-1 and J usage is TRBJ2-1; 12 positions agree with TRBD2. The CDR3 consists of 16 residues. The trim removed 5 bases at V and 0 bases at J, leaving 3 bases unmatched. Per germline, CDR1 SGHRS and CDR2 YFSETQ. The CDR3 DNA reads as TGCGCCAGCAGTCCGACTAGCGGGAGCTCCTACAATGAGCAGTTCTTC. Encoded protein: CASSPTSGSSYNEQFF.

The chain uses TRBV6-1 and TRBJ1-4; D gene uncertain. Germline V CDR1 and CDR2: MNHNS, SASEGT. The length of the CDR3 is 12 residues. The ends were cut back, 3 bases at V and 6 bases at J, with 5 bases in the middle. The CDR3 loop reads CASSDFHEKLFF. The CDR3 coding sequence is TGTGCCAGCAGTGACTTTCATGAAAAACTGTTTTTT.

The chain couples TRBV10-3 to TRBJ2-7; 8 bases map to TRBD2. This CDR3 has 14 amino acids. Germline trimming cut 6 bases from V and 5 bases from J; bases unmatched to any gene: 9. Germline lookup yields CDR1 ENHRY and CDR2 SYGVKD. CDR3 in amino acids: CAIRSAEREHEQYF. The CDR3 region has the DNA TGTGCCATCAGATCAGCGGAGCGGGAGCACGAGCAGTACTTC.

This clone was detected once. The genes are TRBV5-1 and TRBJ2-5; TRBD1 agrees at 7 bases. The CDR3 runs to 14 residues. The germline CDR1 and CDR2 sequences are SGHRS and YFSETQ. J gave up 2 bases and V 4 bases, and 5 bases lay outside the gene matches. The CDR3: CASSRMDRQETQYF. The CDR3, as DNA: TGCGCCAGCAGCCGCATGGACAGGCAAGAGACCCAGTACTTC. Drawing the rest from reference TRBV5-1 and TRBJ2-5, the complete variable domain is KAGVTQTPRYLIKTRGQQVTLSCSPISGHRSVSWYQQTPGQGLQFLFEYFSETQRNKGNFPGRFSGRQFSNSRSEMNVSTLELGDSALYLCASSRMDRQETQYFGPGTRLLVL.

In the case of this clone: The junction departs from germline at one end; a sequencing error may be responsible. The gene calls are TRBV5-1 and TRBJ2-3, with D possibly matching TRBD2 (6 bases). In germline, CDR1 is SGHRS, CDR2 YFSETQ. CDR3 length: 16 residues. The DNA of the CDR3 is TGCGCCAGCAGCTCCGGGGGTGGGAGCGGCACAGGTACGCAGTATTTT. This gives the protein CASSSGGGSGTGTQYF.

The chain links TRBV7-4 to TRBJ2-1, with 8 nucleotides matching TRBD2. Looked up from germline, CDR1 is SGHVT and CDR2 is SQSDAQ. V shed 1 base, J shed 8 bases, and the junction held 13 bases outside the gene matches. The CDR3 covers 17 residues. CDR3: CASSLGGRTIGSDEQFF. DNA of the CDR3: TGTGCCAGCAGCTTAGGCGGGAGGACTATCGGCTCCGATGAGCAGTTCTTC.